The sample holds many counts of the clone carrying this T cell receptor (beta chain). Profiled with immunoSEQ multiplex PCR; TCRdb holds only in-frame clones, not every one. This table has 110,000 to 150,000 clones, around 87% appearing once. The sample originates from a study of blood T cell repertoires in COVID-19. This CDR3 is 17 amino acids long. J lost 5 bases, V lost 0 bases, and 9 bases had no gene match. Germline V CDR1 and CDR2: SGHVS, FNYEAQ. The J gene is TRBJ2-5, the V gene TRBV7-6; the match to TRBD2 covers 10 bases. The sequence was obtained from a woman aged 55 to 70 with active COVID-19. Source material: peripheral blood. The CDR3 DNA reads as TGTGCCAGCAGCTTAGCATACAGGACTAGCGGAGGGGAGACCCAGTACTTC. Residues: CASSLAYRTSGGETQYF.